This T cell receptor (beta chain) was observed in a study of T cell responses to AZD1222 COVID-19 vaccine. Regarding the study as a whole: Across the whole spike, CD4 TCRs peaked at regions 160-218 and 743-854. It was only a handful of AZD1222 recipients who were seropositive at baseline. Variant regions that are unmutated are reportedly the target of nearly half of spike-specific TCRs.

This CDR3 comprises 16 residues. Per the germline V gene, CDR1 is LGHDT and CDR2 is YNNKEL (reference sequence). V lost 4 bases to trimming and J lost 1 base, with 16 bases between them. Note on this clone: Its antigen is not known.

Assay used: immunoSEQ multiplex PCR; TCRdb lists only in-frame clones, some missing. The data contain over 150,000 clones, about 90% of them singletons. The material sequenced was peripheral blood, taken on day 0 of AZD1222 vaccination. This chain joins TRBV3-1 (or the pseudogene TRBV3-2) and TRBJ2-5; D is unresolved. The clonotype originates from an adult in good health. Here the CDR3 reads CASSLFRGRSQETQYF. The CDR3 coding sequence is TGTGCCAGCAGCCTCTTTCGAGGACGGAGCCAAGAGACCCAGTACTTC.